A selection of T cell receptor beta chains follows, all from one sample in a study of cytomegalovirus exposure and HLA in healthy donors. Assay: immunoSEQ multiplex PCR; the TCRdb copy retains only in-frame clones and omits some. The table lists roughly 100,000 clones, 75% to 85% of them singletons, with 2% to 2.5% in the top ten. The specimen was PBMCs. All receptors derive from a man aged 25 to 40 in good health and CMV-seronegative. Both conserved end residues are part of each CDR3. Each record gives: D gene, V gene, J gene, clone size, CDR3 DNA, CDR3 protein. The D gene is left open where the match is weak. Size values are once, few and many counts, or a class for expanded clones, and some rows have none.

NA	TRBV19	TRBJ1-1	NA	TGTGCCAGTAGTGGCAGGGTTGGGCCTGAAGCTTTCTTT	CASSGRVGPEAFF
TRBD1	TRBV28	TRBJ1-5	NA	TGTGCCAGCAGTCCGGACAGGGGGGAAAGCAATCAGCCCCAGCATTTT	CASSPDRGESNQPQHF
NA	TRBV9	TRBJ1-2	NA	TGTGCCAGCAGCGTAGATATGGGGCCGTATGGCTACACCTTC	CASSVDMGPYGYTF
NA	TRBV28	TRBJ1-1	few	TGTGCCAGCAGTTTGAGTAACACTGAAGCTTTCTTT	CASSLSNTEAFF
NA	TRBV7-2	TRBJ1-2	few	TGTGCCAGCACCCTAGTGGGGGGGCCTTATGGCTACACCTTC	CASTLVGGPYGYTF
NA	TRBV29-1	TRBJ1-2	NA	TGCAGCGTTGAGGGGCTAGGGGCGATAAACTATGGCTACACCTTC	CSVEGLGAINYGYTF
NA	TRBV27	TRBJ1-6	NA	TGTGCCAGCAGGGAGGACGGATGGTCCAATTCGGCCCTCCACTTT	CASREDGWSNSALHF
NA	TRBV6-5	TRBJ1-2	NA	TGTGCCAGCAGCCCGACAGGTATCCTAAACTATGGCTACACCTTC	CASSPTGILNYGYTF
TRBD2	TRBV6-4	TRBJ2-1	NA	TGTGCCAGCAGTAGGGGACTAGCCTACAATGAGCAGTTCTTC	CASSRGLAYNEQFF
TRBD1	TRBV6-5	TRBJ2-7	NA	TGTGCCAGCAGTTACCAACCGGGACAGGGGAGGTGGGAGCAGTACTTC	CASSYQPGQGRWEQYF
NA	TRBV11-2	TRBJ2-3	NA	TGTGCCAGCAGCCCTCTAACTAGCACAGATACGCAGTATTTT	CASSPLTSTDTQYF
NA	TRBV28	TRBJ1-1	few	TGTGCCAGCAGTCCCCCCGGGAACACTGAAGCTTTCTTT	CASSPPGNTEAFF
NA	TRBV29-1	TRBJ1-1	few	TGCAGCGTCGGTTCGGGGTCTGAAGCTTTCTTT	CSVGSGSEAFF
NA	TRBV12-5	TRBJ1-2	NA	TGTGCTAGTGGTTTGGTACAAGGGAGTGGCTACACCTTC	CASGLVQGSGYTF
NA	TRBV30	TRBJ2-5	NA	TGTGCCTGGAGTGAACCAGGGGAAGAGACCCAGTACTTC	CAWSEPGEETQYF
NA	TRBV5-1	TRBJ1-4	medium-sized	TGCGCCAGCAGCTTGAGGCCGGACTATAATGAAAAACTGTTTTTT	CASSLRPDYNEKLFF
NA	TRBV6-5	TRBJ2-2	NA	TGTGCCAGCAGCCAACCTCGGGAGACCACCGGGGAGCTGTTTTTT	CASSQPRETTGELFF
TRBD2	TRBV5-6	TRBJ2-1	NA	TGTGCCAGCCGAGGGACTAGCGGTTACTACAATGAGCAGTTCTTC	CASRGTSGYYNEQFF
NA	TRBV30	TRBJ1-1	NA	TGTGCCTGGATGAGTCATAAGAACACTGAAGCTTTCTTT	CAWMSHKNTEAFF
NA	TRBV19	TRBJ1-6	NA	TGTGCCAGTAGTTCTGACGGGGAGTTTTTTCCCCTCCACTTT	CASSSDGEFFPLHF
TRBD2	TRBV28	TRBJ2-7	once	TGTGCCAGCAACTCCCCAGCGGGAGGTACCTACGAGCAGTACTTC	CASNSPAGGTYEQYF
NA	TRBV4-1	TRBJ1-4	NA	TGCGCCAGCAGCCAAGAGGAGGGGAGTAATGAAAAACTGTTTTTT	CASSQEEGSNEKLFF
NA	TRBV6-6	TRBJ1-3	NA	TGTGCCAGCAGTTACGGAGGGCTTAGTGGAAACACCATATATTTT	CASSYGGLSGNTIYF
TRBD1	TRBV6-1	TRBJ2-7	NA	TGTGCCAGCAGTGAAAGGCTCGGGACAGGTTTTTACGAGCAGTACTTC	CASSERLGTGFYEQYF
NA	TRBV7-2	TRBJ1-4	NA	TGTGCCAGCAGCACTCAGCCGGGGGTGGAAAAACTGTTTTTT	CASSTQPGVEKLFF
NA	TRBV28	TRBJ2-7	NA	TGTGCCAGCAGTTTTTATTCGGGGACTTTCTACGAGCAGTACTTC	CASSFYSGTFYEQYF
TRBD1	TRBV7-6	TRBJ2-3	NA	TGTGCCAGCAGCTTAGTGGACAGGGGGCAGGATACGCAGTATTTT	CASSLVDRGQDTQYF
TRBD1	TRBV9	TRBJ2-1	NA	TGTGCCAGCAGCCCCGGCCGGGACAGGGTAAACAATGAGCAGTTCTTC	CASSPGRDRVNNEQFF
NA	TRBV5-4	TRBJ2-1	NA	TGTGCCAGCAGCCTAGACAGACAGAGCTCCTACAATGAGCAGTTCTTC	CASSLDRQSSYNEQFF
TRBD2	TRBV5-4	TRBJ2-3	NA	TGTGCCAGCAGCAGGGCCCTAGCGGGAGGGCCGAGGGGTACAGATACGCAGTATTTT	CASSRALAGGPRGTDTQYF
NA	TRBV6-5	TRBJ2-5	NA	TGTGCCAGCAGTGGGACGGGGGTGGGAGAGACCCAGTACTTC	CASSGTGVGETQYF
NA	TRBV4-3	TRBJ2-1	few	TGCGCCAGCAGCCAAGATCCGGGGGCCAGGGGGGAGCAGTTCTTC	CASSQDPGARGEQFF
NA	TRBV30	TRBJ1-1	NA	TGTGCCTGGAGTGTACTTAAAAAAGTCTTGAACACTGAAGCTTTCTTT	CAWSVLKKVLNTEAFF
NA	TRBV4-2	TRBJ2-3	NA	TGTGCCAGCAGCCAAGTTTTCCCGACTACAGATACGCAGTATTTT	CASSQVFPTTDTQYF
TRBD2	TRBV9	TRBJ2-1	few	TGTGCCAGCAGCGTAGAGGGAGGGCCCCTCAATGAGCAGTTCTTC	CASSVEGGPLNEQFF
NA	TRBV7-2	TRBJ2-7	NA	TGTGCCAGCAGAAGCACCGGGACGGGGGTCAACTACGAGCAGTACTTC	CASRSTGTGVNYEQYF
TRBD1	TRBV6-5	TRBJ1-5	NA	TGTGCCAGCAGTGGACAGGGGGAGGCCAATCAGCCCCAGCATTTT	CASSGQGEANQPQHF
TRBD1	TRBV9	TRBJ2-5	NA	TGTGCCAGCAGCCCCCGGGACAGGGGTGAGACCCAGTACTTC	CASSPRDRGETQYF
NA	TRBV10-2	TRBJ1-5	few	TGCGCCAGCAGTGAGGCGGCGGGGAATCAGCCCCAGCATTTT	CASSEAAGNQPQHF
TRBD2	TRBV4-1	TRBJ2-7	few	TGCGCCAGCAGCCAAACGCTGACTAGCGGCCCCTCCTACGAGCAGTACTTC	CASSQTLTSGPSYEQYF
TRBD2	TRBV9	TRBJ2-7	few	TGTGCCAGCAGCGTAAGCGCCGGCGGGAGAGTCGACGAGCAGTACTTC	CASSVSAGGRVDEQYF
NA	TRBV2	TRBJ2-1	NA	TGTGCCAGCAGTGTGGGCGGGTTCGATGAGCAGTTCTTC	CASSVGGFDEQFF